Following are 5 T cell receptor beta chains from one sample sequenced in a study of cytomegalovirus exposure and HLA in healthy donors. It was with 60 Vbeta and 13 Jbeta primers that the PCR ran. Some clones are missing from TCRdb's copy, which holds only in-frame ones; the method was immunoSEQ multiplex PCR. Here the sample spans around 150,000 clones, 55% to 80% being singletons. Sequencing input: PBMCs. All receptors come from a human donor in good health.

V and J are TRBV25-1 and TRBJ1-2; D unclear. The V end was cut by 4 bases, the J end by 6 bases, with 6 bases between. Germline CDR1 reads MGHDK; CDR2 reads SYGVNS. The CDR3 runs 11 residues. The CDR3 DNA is TGTGCCAGCAGTGGAGGAGATGGCTACACCTTC. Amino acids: CASSGGDGYTF.

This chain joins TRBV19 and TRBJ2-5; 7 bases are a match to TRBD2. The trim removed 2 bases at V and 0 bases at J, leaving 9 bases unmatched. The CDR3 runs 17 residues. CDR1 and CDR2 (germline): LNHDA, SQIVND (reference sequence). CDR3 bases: TGTGCCAGTAGTATAAGGGGTAGCGGGCGAAACCAAGAGACCCAGTACTTC. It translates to CASSIRGSGRNQETQYF.

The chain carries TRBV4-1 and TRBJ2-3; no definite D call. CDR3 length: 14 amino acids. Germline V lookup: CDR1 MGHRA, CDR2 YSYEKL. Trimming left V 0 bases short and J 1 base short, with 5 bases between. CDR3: CASSQDPGTDTQYF. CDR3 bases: TGCGCCAGCAGCCAAGATCCGGGCACAGATACGCAGTATTTT.

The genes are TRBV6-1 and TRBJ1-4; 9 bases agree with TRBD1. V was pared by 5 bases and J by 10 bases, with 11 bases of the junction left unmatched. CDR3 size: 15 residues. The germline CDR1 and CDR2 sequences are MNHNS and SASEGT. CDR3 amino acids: CASSTRTGEMGKLFF. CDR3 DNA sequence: TGTGCCAGCAGTACCCGGACAGGGGAAATGGGAAAACTGTTTTTT.

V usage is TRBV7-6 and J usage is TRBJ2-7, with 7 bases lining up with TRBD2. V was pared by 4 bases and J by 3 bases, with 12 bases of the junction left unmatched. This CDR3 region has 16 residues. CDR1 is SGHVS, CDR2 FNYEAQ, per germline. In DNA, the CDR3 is TGTGCCAGCAGCTCCCCCTCGGGACTAACCCGCTACGAGCAGTACTTC. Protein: CASSSPSGLTRYEQYF.